The clone carrying this TCR beta chain was detected only a few times. Its antigen is not identified. The TRBV12-4/TRBJ1-2 clonotypes were amplified using barcode primers with ligated adaptors. MiXCR was run by TCRdb on the multiplex PCR reads, yielding one entry per CDR3 protein. The sample holds 420 or so distinct CDR3 sequences; about a fifth are singletons and the top ten take 23%. Trimming removed 5 bases from V and 4 bases from J, with 14 bases in between. The CDR3 runs 14 residues. Study-wide results and limits: Tumor memory CD4+ T cell TCR gene usage was found to cluster with blood and lymph node memory CD4+ cells and with lymph node naive CD4+ cells. Under 2.3% of tumor Treg sequences matched blood Tregs or memory cells. Tumor Tregs overlapped most with tumor, then blood, naive CD4+ cells.

The material sequenced was naive CD4+ T cells sorted from blood. Regarding subset: naive CD4+ T cells, CD4+CD45RA+CD25-. The TCR comes from a female donor with breast cancer. J is TRBJ1-2 and V is TRBV12-3 or TRBV12-4; D not resolved. The CDR3 is CASSPGEGGYGYTF. The CDR3 DNA reads as TGTGCCAGCAGTCCAGGAGAGGGTGGCTATGGCTACACCTTC.